The 10 T cell receptor beta chains below come from one sample, sequenced in a study of blood T cell repertoires in COVID-19. Generated by immunoSEQ multiplex PCR, the TCRdb table keeps only in-frame clones and is missing some. The table has some 200,000 clones, almost 80% seen once. Sample: peripheral blood. The source of these receptors is a woman between 65 and 79 years old with acute or convalescent COVID-19.

V gene TRBV5-1 combines with J gene TRBJ1-6, with 8 bases aligning to TRBD1. Germline CDR1 SGHRS, CDR2 YFSETQ. The length of the CDR3 is 16 residues. The junction had 9 bases not matched to a gene; V was cut back by 0 bases and J by 10 bases. Written as DNA, the CDR3 is TGCGCCAGCAGCTTGGCCCCGCAGGGGGCGCAGTCACCCCTCCACTTT. Amino acids: CASSLAPQGAQSPLHF.

The gene calls are TRBV4-1 and TRBJ2-3, with 10 bases that match TRBD2. This CDR3 is 20 amino acids long. CDR1 and CDR2 from the germline V gene are MGHRA and YSYEKL. The V segment lost 3 bases and the J segment 0 bases; nucleotides outside the gene matches: 15. The CDR3 loop is CASSQVLFALAGVSTDTQYF. For the CDR3, the DNA is TGCGCCAGCAGCCAGGTGCTTTTCGCGCTAGCGGGAGTGAGCACAGATACGCAGTATTTT.

The genes are TRBV11-2 and TRBJ1-1, with TRBD1 as a possible D gene (5 bases). Germline CDR1 reads SGHAT; CDR2 reads FQNNGV. V was cut by 5 bases and J by 11 bases, with 24 bases left in between. The CDR3 has 15 residues. CDR3: CASSVQRGQGGVAFF. As DNA, the CDR3 is TGTGCCAGCAGCGTACAAAGGGGCCAGGGAGGGGTGGCTTTCTTT. Using reference TRBV11-2 and TRBJ1-1 for the parts outside the CDR3, the full variable domain is EAGVAQSPRYKIIEKRQSVAFWCNPISGHATLYWYQQILGQGPKLLIQFQNNGVVDDSQLPKDRFSAERLKGVDSTLKIQPAKLEDSAVYLCASSVQRGQGGVAFFGQGTRLTVV.

V gene TRBV7-2 combines with J gene TRBJ2-1, with 10 bases fitting TRBD2. Germline V gives CDR1 SGHTA, CDR2 FQGNSA. The CDR3 extends over 16 amino acids. The V and J ends lost 0 bases and 4 bases, in that order; junction bases with no gene match: 3. The CDR3 DNA is TGTGCCAGCAGCTTAGCGCTAGCGGGAGCTTACAATGAGCAGTTCTTC. It translates to CASSLALAGAYNEQFF.

This rearrangement joins TRBV6-5 to TRBJ2-1, with 11 bases fitting TRBD2. After removal of 10 bases from V and 6 bases from J, the junction contained 11 bases not matched to a gene. Germline CDR1 reads MNHEY; CDR2 reads SVGAGI. The CDR3 extends over 15 amino acids. The CDR3 here is CATTSGITTGNEQFF. The CDR3 nucleotides read TGTGCCACGACTAGCGGGATAACTACTGGCAATGAGCAGTTCTTC.

The V gene is TRBV6-5, the J gene TRBJ1-5, with D unclear. The V end was cut by 0 bases, the J end by 6 bases, with 6 bases between. CDR3 length: 13 residues. Per the germline V gene, CDR1 is MNHEY and CDR2 is SVGAGI. CDR3 in amino acids: CASSYSIGQPQHF. Written as DNA, the CDR3 is TGTGCCAGCAGTTACTCGATCGGTCAGCCCCAGCATTTT.

This rearrangement joins TRBV3-1 (or the pseudogene TRBV3-2) to TRBJ2-1; 11 bases align to TRBD2. Trimming at V came to 5 bases and at J to 6 bases, leaving 6 bases not matched to a gene. The CDR3 covers 15 residues. From germline, CDR1 is LGHDT and CDR2 YNNKEL (reference sequence). CDR3: CASSWGLAEFNEQFF. In DNA form, the CDR3 reads TGTGCCAGCAGCTGGGGACTAGCGGAATTCAATGAGCAGTTCTTC.

This clone was detected many times. The chain employs TRBV18 and TRBJ2-1; D is perhaps TRBD1 (6 bases). V was pared by 3 bases and J by 6 bases, with 12 bases between. Germline assignment: CDR1 KGHSH and CDR2 LQKENI. This CDR3 is built from 14 residues. The CDR3 DNA is TGTGCCAGCTCACCCACAGGGCGGGCCAATGAGCAGTTCTTC. Its translation: CASSPTGRANEQFF.

This clone was picked up a small number of times. The chain employs TRBV18 and TRBJ2-7; 10 positions agree with TRBD2. V dropped 3 bases and J dropped 3; count of bases not matched to a gene: 2. CDR1 is KGHSH and CDR2 is LQKENI in the germline V gene. The CDR3 sequence is 14 residues long. CDR3 residues: CASSPSSGSYEQYF. The CDR3 coding sequence is TGTGCCAGCTCACCCTCTAGCGGGAGCTACGAGCAGTACTTC.

The V gene is TRBV10-3, the J gene TRBJ1-4; no definite D call. The V gene lost 3 bases and the J gene lost 2 bases, with 10 bases spanning the gap. Germline CDR1 is ENHRY and CDR2 is SYGVKD. The CDR3 has 15 amino acids. The CDR3 sequence: CAISEHPRTNEKLFF. The CDR3 bases are TGTGCCATCAGTGAACACCCCAGGACTAATGAAAAACTGTTTTTT.